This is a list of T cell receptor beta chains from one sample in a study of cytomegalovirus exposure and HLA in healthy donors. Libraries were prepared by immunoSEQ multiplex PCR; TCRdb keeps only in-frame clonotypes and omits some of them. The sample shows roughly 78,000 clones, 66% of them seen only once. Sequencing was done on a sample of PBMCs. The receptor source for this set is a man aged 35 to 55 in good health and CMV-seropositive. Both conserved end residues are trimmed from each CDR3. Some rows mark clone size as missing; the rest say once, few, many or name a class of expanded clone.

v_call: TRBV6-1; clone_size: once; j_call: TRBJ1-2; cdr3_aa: ASRGQNYGYT
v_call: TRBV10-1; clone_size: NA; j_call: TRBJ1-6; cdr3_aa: ASTRTLYNSPLH
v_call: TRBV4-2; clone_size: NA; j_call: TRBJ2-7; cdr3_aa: ASSQDGGYEQY
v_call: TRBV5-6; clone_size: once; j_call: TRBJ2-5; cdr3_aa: ASSFGTEETQY
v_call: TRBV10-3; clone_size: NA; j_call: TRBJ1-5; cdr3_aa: AISGGQVQPQH
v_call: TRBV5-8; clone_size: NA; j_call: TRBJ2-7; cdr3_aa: ASSPLAGGYEQY
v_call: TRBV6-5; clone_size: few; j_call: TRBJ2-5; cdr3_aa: ASSYQGGEETQY
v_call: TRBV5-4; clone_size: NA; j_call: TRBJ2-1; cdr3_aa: ASSRGGAGDNEQF
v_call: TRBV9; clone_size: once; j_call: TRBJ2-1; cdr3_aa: ASSATGTEQF
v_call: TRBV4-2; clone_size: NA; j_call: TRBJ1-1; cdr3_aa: ASSQVRRGDTEAF
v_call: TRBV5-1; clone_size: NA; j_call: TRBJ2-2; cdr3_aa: ASSLVPGTGSAGELF
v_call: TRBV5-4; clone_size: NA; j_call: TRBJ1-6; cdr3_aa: ASSLARGQSSPLH
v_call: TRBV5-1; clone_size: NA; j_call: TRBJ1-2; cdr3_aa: ASSLDGLGSYGYT
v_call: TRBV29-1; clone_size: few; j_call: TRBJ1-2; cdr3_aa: SVGQGAYGYT
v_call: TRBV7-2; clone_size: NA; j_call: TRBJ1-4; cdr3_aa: ASSFLGTGDEKLF
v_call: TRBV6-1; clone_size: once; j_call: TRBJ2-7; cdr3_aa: ASGSPMTERYEQY
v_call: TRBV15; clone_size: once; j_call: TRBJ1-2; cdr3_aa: ATSRDTSGNYGYT
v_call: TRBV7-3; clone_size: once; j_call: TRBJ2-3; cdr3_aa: ASSLQSTDTQY
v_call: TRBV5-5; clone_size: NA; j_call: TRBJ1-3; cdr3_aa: ASSAETGWSGSTIY
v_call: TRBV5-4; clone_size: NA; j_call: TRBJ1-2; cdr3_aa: ASSLAGQNYGYT
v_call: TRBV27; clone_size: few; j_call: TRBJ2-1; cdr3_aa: ASSLTLTGNEQF
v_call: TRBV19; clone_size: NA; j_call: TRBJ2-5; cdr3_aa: ASSRRDYYQETQY
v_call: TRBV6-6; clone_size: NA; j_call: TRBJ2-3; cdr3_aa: ASRSAGAGTDTQY